One and the same sample provided the 22 T cell receptor beta chains below, sequenced in a study of T cells in Graves' hyperthyroidism and ophthalmopathy. The TCR beta CDR3 regions underwent amplification using RNA transcripts as the source. First-round RT-PCR of the TCR CDR3 relied on the HTBI primer set. TCRdb reprocessed the multiplex PCR reads via MiXCR and lists one record per CDR3 protein. The repertoire holds 730,000 or so distinct CDR3 sequences, roughly 20% seen once, with around 15% in the top ten. Sequenced: blood. These receptors were obtained from a woman aged 45-65 years with Graves' hyperthyroidism that later progressed to Graves' ophthalmopathy.

The chain carries TRBV19 and TRBJ2-7; D gene ambiguous. The germline CDR1 and CDR2 sequences are LNHDA and SQIVND (reference sequence). The V and J ends lost 5 bases and 3 bases respectively, with 8 bases between them. CDR3 length equals 12 residues. The CDR3 protein is CASSDDRYEQYF. CDR3 nucleotides: TGTGCCAGTAGTGACGACCGCTACGAGCAGTACTTC.

The table lists this clonotype with many counts. This rearrangement joins TRBV6-1 to TRBJ1-5; the match to TRBD1 covers 7 bases. V was pared by 5 bases and J by 1 base, with 11 bases of the junction left unmatched. Germline V gene sequence: CDR1 MNHNS, CDR2 SASEGT. The CDR3 length is 17 residues. CDR3 loop: CASSINWEGASNQPQHF. The CDR3 DNA sequence: TGTGCCAGCAGTATTAATTGGGAGGGGGCCAGCAATCAGCCCCAGCATTTT.

Many counts were recorded for this clonotype. The chain carries TRBV3-1 and TRBJ1-2, with 7 bases matching TRBD1. CDR3 length: 14 residues. V dropped 4 bases and J dropped 4; count of bases not matched to a gene: 6. Germline V gene data show CDR1 as LGHDT and CDR2 as YNNKEL (reference sequence). CDR3 coding DNA: TGTGCCAGCAGCCCGCACAGGGGTATCTATGGCTACACCTTC. Its translation is CASSPHRGIYGYTF.

This clonotype showed up just a few times. The chain's CDR3 is CASSSARDKELNYGYTF. CDR3 DNA: TGTGCCAGCAGCTCGGCGAGGGACAAGGAGTTAAACTATGGCTACACCTTC. V and J are TRBV13 and TRBJ1-2; maybe TRBD1 (6 bases). V lost 4 bases and J 2 bases, leaving 20 bases between the germline ends. The CDR3 is 17 residues long. CDR1 is PRHDT and CDR2 is FYEKMQ in the germline V gene (reference sequence).

This clonotype appeared many times. V and J are TRBV5-1 and TRBJ1-2; 8 bases align to TRBD1. This CDR3 region has 14 residues. With V trimmed by 3 bases and J by 4 bases, 5 bases remained unmatched. Germline assignment: CDR1 SGHRS and CDR2 YFSETQ. CDR3 loop: CASSSGGVGYGYTF. CDR3 coding DNA: TGCGCCAGCAGCTCAGGGGGCGTGGGCTATGGCTACACCTTC. The variable domain in full, completed from reference TRBV5-1 and TRBJ1-2, reads KAGVTQTPRYLIKTRGQQVTLSCSPISGHRSVSWYQQTPGQGLQFLFEYFSETQRNKGNFPGRFSGRQFSNSRSEMNVSTLELGDSALYLCASSSGGVGYGYTFGSGTRLTVV.

The table lists this clonotype with a few counts. The V gene is TRBV29-1, the J gene TRBJ1-1, with 12 bases aligning to TRBD1. The CDR3 sequence is 14 residues long. The J segment lost 4 bases and the V segment lost 3 bases, leaving 3 bases of the junction unmatched. Germline CDR1 is SQVTM and CDR2 is ANQGSEA. CDR3 sequence reads: CSVDGTGGITEAFF. The CDR3 coding sequence is TGCAGCGTTGACGGGACAGGGGGCATCACTGAAGCTTTCTTT.

The rearrangement links TRBV10-3 to TRBJ2-7; the D gene is possibly TRBD1 (6 bases). The germline gives CDR1 ENHRY, CDR2 SYGVKD. The CDR3 runs to 14 residues. The germline V and J ends were trimmed by 4 bases and 2 bases, with 12 bases remaining between them. CDR3 coding DNA: TGTGCCATCAGTGTGGGGACAAGCGCCTACGAGCAGTACTTC. Its protein is CAISVGTSAYEQYF.

This chain links TRBV6-1 with TRBJ2-2; TRBD1 agrees at 7 bases. Germline trimming cut 6 bases from V and 4 bases from J; bases unmatched to any gene: 5. Looked up from germline, CDR1 is MNHNS and CDR2 is SASEGT. The CDR3 extends over 14 amino acids. The CDR3 is CASRETGTTGELFF. In DNA, the CDR3 is TGTGCCAGCAGGGAGACAGGGACCACCGGGGAGCTGTTTTTT.

V is TRBV7-9 and J is TRBJ2-3; D gene ambiguous. Germline-derived CDR1 and CDR2 are SEHNR and FQNEAQ (reference sequence). The CDR3 totals 16 residues. Trimming cost V 4 bases and J 0 bases, with 14 bases left between them. The CDR3 spells CASSSPRTASTDTQYF. The CDR3 DNA follows: TGTGCCAGCAGCTCCCCTCGGACCGCTAGCACAGATACGCAGTATTTT.

The rearrangement joins TRBV10-3 to TRBJ2-2; D is perhaps TRBD1 (5 bases). This CDR3 contains 15 residues. Germline V CDR1 and CDR2: ENHRY, SYGVKD. V lost 6 bases, J lost 3 bases, and 14 bases lay in between. CDR3 nucleotides: TGTGCCATCAGCACCCAGGGATTCGACACCGGGGAGCTGTTTTTT. Its protein product is CAISTQGFDTGELFF.

This clonotype was found many times. This chain connects TRBV6-2 or TRBV6-3 to TRBJ1-2; D is unresolved. The CDR3 loop spans 14 amino acids. Trimming pared 4 bases from V and 4 bases from J, leaving 13 bases between. Per the germline V gene, CDR1 is MNHEY and CDR2 is SVGEGT. This CDR3 is CASSSTEGSYGYTF. DNA for the CDR3: TGTGCCAGCAGTTCGACGGAGGGTAGCTATGGCTACACCTTC.

This clonotype has only a few counts. CDR3 protein: CASSQDLAGGLNIQYF. CDR3 bases: TGTGCCAGCAGCCAAGACCTGGCAGGGGGTCTGAACATTCAGTACTTC. V usage is TRBV4-2 and J usage is TRBJ2-4; 7 bases align to TRBD1. Trimming cost V 0 bases and J 7 bases; bases outside gene matches: 9. This CDR3 contains 16 residues. Germline CDR1 is LGHNA and CDR2 is YNFKEQ.

This clonotype has more than one count but fewer than ten. The V and J genes are TRBV18 and TRBJ1-1, with 8 bases identical to TRBD1. Germline CDR1 and CDR2: KGHSH and LQKENI. This CDR3 is built from 15 residues. V shed 2 bases and J 4 bases; nucleotides not matched to a gene: 6. CDR3 sequence (DNA): TGTGCCAGCTCACCAAAACAGGGGGGGGGCACTGAAGCTTTCTTT. Encoded protein: CASSPKQGGGTEAFF.

This clonotype was found a few times. The chain uses TRBV13 and TRBJ2-4; D is perhaps TRBD2 (6 bases). Germline V gene sequence: CDR1 PRHDT, CDR2 FYEKMQ (reference sequence). The V gene lost 5 bases and the J gene lost 10 bases, with 18 bases spanning the gap. The CDR3 extends over 14 amino acids. As DNA, the CDR3 is TGTGCCAGCAGCCCCCGGAGGGACGGCGGGATTCAGTACTTC. Amino acid sequence: CASSPRRDGGIQYF. Based on the CDR3 plus reference TRBV13 and TRBJ2-4, the full variable domain is AAGVIQSPRHLIKEKRETATLKCYPIPRHDTVYWYQQGPGQDPQFLISFYEKMQSDKGSIPDRFSAQQFSDYHSELNMSSLELGDSALYFCASSPRRDGGIQYFGAGTRLSVL.

This clonotype was counted a few times. The V call is TRBV12-5, the J call TRBJ1-1; TRBD1 aligns across 7 bases. Trimming at V came to 5 bases and at J to 1 base, leaving 4 bases not matched to a gene. Germline V gene data show CDR1 as LGHNT and CDR2 as FRNRAP. The CDR3 sequence is 14 residues long. For the CDR3, the DNA is TGTGCTAGTGGTCCGGGACAGCCGAACACTGAAGCTTTCTTT. Protein sequence: CASGPGQPNTEAFF.

The V and J genes are TRBV7-9 and TRBJ1-6; 8 bases fit TRBD1. Germline V gene lookup returns CDR1 SEHNR and CDR2 FQNEAQ (reference sequence). Losses at the gene ends were 1 base for V and 0 bases for J; bases not matched to a gene: 2. The CDR3 consists of 17 residues. The chain's CDR3 is CASSLGDRSSYNSPLHF. CDR3 nucleotides: TGTGCCAGCAGCTTAGGGGACAGGAGCTCCTATAATTCACCCCTCCACTTT.

The V and J genes are TRBV14 and TRBJ2-1, with a tentative D call TRBD2 (7 bases). Trimming removed 1 base from V and 16 bases from J, with 20 bases in between. The CDR3 contains 14 residues. Germline V gene lookup returns CDR1 SGHDN and CDR2 FVKESK. CDR3 in DNA: TGTGCCAGCAGCCAAGTCACGGGCGGGGGCGTACTTTTCTTC. It codes for CASSQVTGGGVLFF.

This clonotype showed up just a few times. The chain joins TRBV2 to TRBJ1-5, with 8 positions matching TRBD1. V lost 6 bases to trimming and J lost 0 bases; unmatched junction nucleotides: 13. The CDR3 sequence is 18 residues long. Germline V gene sequence: CDR1 SNHLY, CDR2 FYNNEI. CDR3 sequence (DNA): TGTGCCAGCAGGGCAGGACAGGGTCGGGTTTATAGCAATCAGCCCCAGCATTTT. Translated, it gives CASRAGQGRVYSNQPQHF.

This clonotype was recorded at least ten times. The chain combines TRBV11-2 with TRBJ2-5; possibly TRBD2 for D (5 bases). Trimming removed 5 bases at V and 1 base at J, with 14 bases between. The CDR3 has 15 residues. Per the germline V gene, CDR1 is SGHAT and CDR2 is FQNNGV. The CDR3 here is CASSPSGRGQETQYF. In nucleotides, the CDR3 is TGTGCCAGCAGCCCAAGTGGACGGGGCCAAGAGACCCAGTACTTC.

This clonotype was counted many times. This sequence joins TRBV5-1 and TRBJ1-1; D ambiguous. The CDR3 runs 15 residues. Germline V gene lookup returns CDR1 SGHRS and CDR2 YFSETQ. Trimming pared 4 bases from V and 2 bases from J, leaving 15 bases between. DNA of the CDR3: TGCGCCAGCAGCCCGAGGTTGCCAGGAAACACTGAAGCTTTCTTT. Translated: CASSPRLPGNTEAFF.

This clonotype was seen more than once but under ten times. V is TRBV5-1 and J is TRBJ2-3; the match to TRBD2 covers 7 bases. The trim removed 7 bases at V and 3 bases at J, leaving 11 bases unmatched. The germline CDR1 and CDR2 sequences are SGHRS and YFSETQ. The CDR3 loop spans 15 amino acids. The DNA of the CDR3 is TGCGCCAGCGATGAAGCGGGGTCCATGACAGATACGCAGTATTTT. Its protein is CASDEAGSMTDTQYF. The full variable domain, rest sourced from reference TRBV5-1 and TRBJ2-3, is KAGVTQTPRYLIKTRGQQVTLSCSPISGHRSVSWYQQTPGQGLQFLFEYFSETQRNKGNFPGRFSGRQFSNSRSEMNVSTLELGDSALYLCASDEAGSMTDTQYFGPGTRLTVL.

This clonotype has ten or more counts. The V gene is TRBV7-2, the J gene TRBJ1-1; 9 positions match TRBD1. Per the germline V gene, CDR1 is SGHTA and CDR2 is FQGNSA. V trimming: 2 bases; J trimming: 4 bases; junction bases outside the gene matches: 5. This CDR3 is 15 amino acids long. The CDR3 DNA reads TGTGCCAGCAGCTTAAGTGGGACAGGGCTCACTGAAGCTTTCTTT. Its protein product is CASSLSGTGLTEAFF.